Below are 23 T cell receptor beta chains sequenced from a single sample in a study of T cell responses to AZD1222 COVID-19 vaccine. Assay: immunoSEQ multiplex PCR; the TCRdb copy retains only in-frame clones and omits some. The data contain about 160,000 clones, roughly nine tenths of them singletons. The sample here was peripheral blood, taken on day 0 of AZD1222 vaccination. These receptors came from an adult in good health.

The V and J genes are TRBV6-6 and TRBJ1-2; D is ambiguous. Trimming stripped 5 bases from V and 14 bases from J, with 15 bases between. CDR1 is MNHNY and CDR2 is SVGAGI in the germline V gene (reference sequence). The length of the CDR3 is 11 residues. CDR3 sequence: CASSPQGYYTF. DNA for the CDR3: TGTGCCAGCAGTCCCCAAGGCTACTATACCTTC.

The chain couples TRBV19 to TRBJ1-2, with D hard to call. V lost 0 bases, J lost 3 bases, and 11 bases lay in between. The CDR3 contains 15 residues. Germline assignment: CDR1 LNHDA and CDR2 SQIVND (reference sequence). The CDR3 protein is CASSIDTYRDYGYTF. The CDR3 DNA follows: TGTGCCAGTAGTATAGATACATACCGGGACTATGGCTACACCTTC.

This sequence joins TRBV5-6 and TRBJ2-7, with TRBD2 matching over 12 bases. The V gene's germline CDR1 is SGHDT and CDR2 YYEEEE. The CDR3 is made up of 13 amino acids. V dropped 4 bases and J dropped 13; count of bases not matched to a gene: 9. CDR3 coding DNA: TGTGCCAGCAGCCCGGGACTAGCGGGCGGCCTCTACTTC. This gives the protein CASSPGLAGGLYF.

This clone was counted a single time. The sample contains more than one DNA sequence encoding this CDR3. The chain carries TRBV7-2 and TRBJ2-1; TRBD2 matches at 11 bases. This CDR3 has 15 residues. The trim removed 5 bases at V and 4 bases at J, leaving 4 bases unmatched. The germline gives CDR1 SGHTA, CDR2 FQGNSA. The CDR3 region is CASSPGLAEYNEQFF. In DNA form, the CDR3 reads TGTGCCAGCAGCCCGGGACTAGCGGAATACAATGAGCAGTTCTTC.

The rearrangement joins TRBV2 to TRBJ2-3; TRBD2 matches 8 bases. CDR3 length: 15 residues. V lost 6 bases, J lost 0 bases, and 5 bases stayed unmatched. Germline assignment: CDR1 SNHLY and CDR2 FYNNEI. The CDR3: CASSLSSGSTDTQYF. The CDR3 DNA reads TGTGCCAGCAGCCTCTCTAGCGGGAGCACAGATACGCAGTATTTT.

The rearrangement links TRBV2 to TRBJ2-7; no firm D call. V shed 4 bases and J shed 5 bases, with 12 bases lying between them. Per germline, CDR1 SNHLY and CDR2 FYNNEI. The CDR3 is 13 amino acids. CDR3 sequence: CASSVVNPDEQYF. The CDR3 bases are TGTGCCAGCAGTGTCGTGAATCCGGACGAGCAGTACTTC.

This clone was picked up one time. This chain connects TRBV19 to TRBJ2-3; 10 bases are a match to TRBD1. The CDR3 loop spans 14 amino acids. Germline CDR1 is LNHDA and CDR2 is SQIVND (reference sequence). V shed 6 bases, J shed 3 bases, and the junction held 3 bases outside the gene matches. The CDR3 loop reads CASRPGQGTDTQYF. In nucleotides, the CDR3 is TGTGCCAGTAGACCGGGACAGGGGACAGATACGCAGTATTTT.

The J gene is TRBJ1-1, the V gene TRBV15; no definite D call. The ends were cut back, 8 bases at V and 13 bases at J, with 17 bases in the middle. The length of the CDR3 is 11 residues. The germline CDR1 and CDR2 sequences are LNHNV and YYDKDF (reference sequence). The CDR3 reads CATYSLGIVFF. The DNA for the CDR3 is TGTGCCACCTACTCGCTCGGAATTGTTTTCTTT.

J is TRBJ2-7 and V is TRBV6-1; 8 nucleotides line up with TRBD1. The CDR3 is 16 amino acids. With 1 base clipped from V and 3 bases from J, the junction kept 8 bases outside the gene matches. Per the germline V gene, CDR1 is MNHNS and CDR2 is SASEGT. The CDR3 region is CASSEGRDRRIYEQYF. The CDR3 DNA reads TGTGCCAGCAGTGAAGGCCGGGACAGGAGGATCTACGAGCAGTACTTC.

This chain joins TRBV5-6 and TRBJ1-2, with TRBD1 identical over 11 bases. CDR3 length: 17 residues. CDR1 SGHDT and CDR2 YYEEEE come from the germline V gene. The V segment lost 8 bases and the J segment 8 bases; nucleotides outside the gene matches: 20. The CDR3 spells CASNVPGQGGPFIGYTF. CDR3 sequence (DNA): TGTGCCAGTAACGTGCCGGGACAGGGGGGACCGTTCATCGGCTACACCTTC.

J is TRBJ1-6 and V is TRBV7-2; D gene unclear. Between the trimmed V and J ends, which lost 2 bases and 5 bases, there was a span of 7 bases. CDR1 SGHTA and CDR2 FQGNSA come from the germline V gene. The CDR3 covers 14 residues. The CDR3 sequence: CASSLRIDNSPLHF. CDR3 bases: TGTGCCAGCAGCTTACGGATAGATAATTCACCCCTCCACTTT.

The V call is TRBV2, the J call TRBJ1-1; D remains ambiguous. V was cut by 6 bases and J by 0 bases, with 11 bases left in between. The CDR3 contains 14 residues. Germline CDR1 reads SNHLY; CDR2 reads FYNNEI. CDR3 coding DNA: TGTGCCAGCAGGGGTGAGTGGTTGAACACTGAAGCTTTCTTT. This translates into CASRGEWLNTEAFF.

In this sample, this clone turned up once. The gene calls are TRBV19 and TRBJ1-5, with 11 bases matching TRBD1. CDR1 and CDR2 from the germline V gene are LNHDA and SQIVND (reference sequence). The CDR3 runs to 15 residues. With 5 bases clipped from V and 7 bases from J, the junction kept 7 bases outside the gene matches. This CDR3 reads CASSGTGGWGQPQHF. In DNA form, the CDR3 reads TGTGCCAGTAGTGGGACAGGGGGTTGGGGACAGCCCCAGCATTTT.

The chain couples TRBV6-2 or TRBV6-3 to TRBJ1-5; D gene ambiguous. This CDR3 comprises 15 residues. Germline loops: CDR1 MNHEY, CDR2 SVGEGT. V lost 5 bases and J 0 bases, leaving 11 bases between the germline ends. The CDR3, as DNA: TGTGCCAGCAGTCCCCACGAATATAGCAATCAGCCCCAGCATTTT. This sequence encodes CASSPHEYSNQPQHF.

The chain employs TRBV7-6 and TRBJ1-3; 7 nucleotides align to TRBD1. Trimming took 6 bases from V and 4 from J; bases not matched to a gene: 3. CDR3 length: 13 residues. Germline loops: CDR1 SGHVS, CDR2 FNYEAQ. For the CDR3, the DNA is TGTGCCAGCAGGCCGGGACAGGGAAACACCATATATTTT. Translation gives CASRPGQGNTIYF.

The CDR3: CASTGGLYEQYF. In nucleotides, the CDR3 is TGTGCCAGTACTGGGGGTCTCTACGAGCAGTACTTC. The V call is TRBV19, the J call TRBJ2-7; either TRBD1 or TRBD2 may supply D (5 bases each). The CDR3 is made up of 12 amino acids. CDR1 is LNHDA, CDR2 SQIVND, per germline (reference sequence). The germline V and J ends were trimmed by 7 bases and 3 bases, with 10 bases remaining between them.

V gene TRBV28 combines with J gene TRBJ1-6; 8 positions agree with TRBD1. V was pared by 6 bases and J by 8 bases, with 3 bases of the junction left unmatched. The CDR3 is 13 amino acids. Germline V gives CDR1 MDHEN, CDR2 SYDVKM. DNA for the CDR3: TGTGCCAGCAGCCTGGACAGGGATTCACCCCTCCACTTT. This gives the protein CASSLDRDSPLHF.

V usage is TRBV7-3 and J usage is TRBJ2-1; D is ambiguous. Trimming removed 1 base at V and 7 bases at J, with 5 bases between. CDR1 and CDR2 from the germline V gene are SGHTA and FQGTGA. The CDR3 is made up of 12 amino acids. CDR3 nucleotide sequence: TGTGCCAGCAGCTTAAAGGTGAATGAGCAGTTCTTC. Protein sequence: CASSLKVNEQFF.

In nucleotides, the CDR3 is TGTGCCAGCAGCTTAGACGGGAGGGCCCCTTACGAGCAGTACTTC. Its translation is CASSLDGRAPYEQYF. The chain recombines TRBV13 with TRBJ2-7; 8 bases are shared with TRBD2. Germline lookup yields CDR1 PRHDT and CDR2 FYEKMQ (reference sequence). The CDR3 is made up of 15 amino acids. V shed 1 base and J 4 bases; nucleotides not matched to a gene: 6.

The chain is built from TRBV11-2 and TRBJ1-1; possibly TRBD1 for D (5 bases). Deletions cut 1 base from V and 8 bases from J, with 8 bases between. The CDR3 is 12 residues long. Germline V gene lookup returns CDR1 SGHAT and CDR2 FQNNGV. The CDR3 reads CASSLVRVEAFF. The CDR3 bases are TGTGCCAGCAGCTTAGTCAGGGTAGAAGCTTTCTTT.

The V call is TRBV7-3, the J call TRBJ2-3, with a tentative D call TRBD2 (5 bases). The germline V gene has CDR1 SGHTA and CDR2 FQGTGA. The CDR3 covers 15 residues. V was shortened by 2 bases and J by 3 bases, with 12 bases between the two germline ends. The DNA of the CDR3 is TGTGCCAGCAGCTTAGGCGGAAGGAGGACAGATACGCAGTATTTT. It translates to CASSLGGRRTDTQYF.

The chain recombines TRBV6-4 with TRBJ1-6; D might be TRBD1 (6 bases). Germline CDR1 MRHNA, CDR2 SNTAGT. The length of the CDR3 is 13 residues. The V end was cut by 7 bases, the J end by 7 bases, with 11 bases between. CDR3 bases: TGTGCCAGCAAGGGGGATGGGAATTCACCCCTCCACTTT. Protein sequence: CASKGDGNSPLHF.

Only a few counts were recorded for this clone. This chain connects TRBV28 to TRBJ2-7; no reliable D call. The CDR3 loop spans 12 amino acids. V was shortened by 10 bases and J by 3 bases, with 13 bases between the two germline ends. In germline, CDR1 is MDHEN, CDR2 SYDVKM. The CDR3, as DNA: TGTGCCACCCAGCGACGTGTCTACGAGCAGTACTTC. Its protein is CATQRRVYEQYF.